This TCR beta chain stems from a study of cytomegalovirus exposure and HLA in healthy donors. Study-level results: It was 164 TCR beta chains that were listed as cytomegalovirus-associated. Donors belonging to an Asian-associated ancestry cluster reportedly showed fewer N-insertions in productive TCRs than the roughly 670-donor mean, according to what a later analysis found.

60 Vbeta and 13 Jbeta primers were used in PCR. Repertoires were generated with immunoSEQ multiplex PCR, while TCRdb's copy carries only in-frame clones and drops some. This sample carries 150,000 to 200,000 clones, roughly 79% of them seen once, and the ten largest clones take roughly 7.3%. V was cut by 1 base and J by 5 bases, with 17 bases left in between. The germline gives CDR1 SQVTM, CDR2 ANQGSEA. The CDR3 length is 15 residues. Remarks on this clone: Antigen specificity is unknown.

This sequence originates from a male donor in good health and CMV-seropositive. The chain joins TRBV29-1 to TRBJ2-5; D gene unclear. Specimen: PBMCs. CDR3 amino acids: CSVEVPRVPRETQYF. CDR3 nucleotides: TGCAGCGTTGAAGTGCCCCGGGTTCCGCGGGAGACCCAGTACTTC.